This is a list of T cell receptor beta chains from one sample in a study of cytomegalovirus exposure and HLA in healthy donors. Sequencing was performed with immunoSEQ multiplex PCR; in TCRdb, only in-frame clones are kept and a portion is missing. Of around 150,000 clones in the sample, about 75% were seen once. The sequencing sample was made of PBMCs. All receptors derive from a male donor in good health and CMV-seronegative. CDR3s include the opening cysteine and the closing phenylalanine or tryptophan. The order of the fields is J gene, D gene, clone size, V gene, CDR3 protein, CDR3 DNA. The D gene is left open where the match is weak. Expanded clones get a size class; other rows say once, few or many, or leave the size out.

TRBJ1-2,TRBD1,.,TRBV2,CASSESGGGAAYGYTF,TGTGCCAGCAGTGAATCGGGAGGGGGCGCAGCCTATGGCTACACCTTC
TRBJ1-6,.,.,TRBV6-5,CASSYLTESSPLHF,TGTGCCAGCAGTTACCTGACAGAGAGTTCACCCCTCCACTTT
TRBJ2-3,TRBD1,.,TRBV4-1,CASSEGQGADTQYF,TGCGCCAGCAGCGAGGGACAGGGGGCAGATACGCAGTATTTT
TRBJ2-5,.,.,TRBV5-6,CASSLDRETQYF,TGTGCCAGCAGCTTAGACAGGGAGACCCAGTACTTC
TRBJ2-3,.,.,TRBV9,CASSGGPGADTQYF,TGTGCCAGCAGCGGAGGGCCTGGGGCAGATACGCAGTATTTT
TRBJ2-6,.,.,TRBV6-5,CASSYQKEQGANVLTF,TGTGCCAGCAGTTACCAAAAGGAACAGGGGGCCAACGTCCTGACTTTC
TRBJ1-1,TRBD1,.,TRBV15,CATSRGTGVLTEAFF,TGTGCCACCAGCAGGGGGACAGGGGTACTGACTGAAGCTTTCTTT
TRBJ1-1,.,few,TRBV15,CATSRVGGVNTEAFF,TGTGCCACCAGCAGAGTCGGTGGAGTGAACACTGAAGCTTTCTTT
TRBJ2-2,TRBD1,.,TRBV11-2,CASSLAVRQGWTGELFF,TGTGCCAGCAGCTTAGCGGTCAGACAGGGTTGGACCGGGGAGCTGTTTTTT
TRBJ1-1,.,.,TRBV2,CASSEREDTEAFF,TGTGCCAGCAGTGAGAGGGAGGACACTGAAGCTTTCTTT
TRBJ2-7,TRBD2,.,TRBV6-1,CASTGLAPPYEQYF,TGTGCCAGCACCGGACTAGCCCCCCCCTACGAGCAGTACTTC
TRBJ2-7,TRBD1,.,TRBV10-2,CASSESRTGGVYGQYF,TGCGCCAGCAGTGAGTCGAGGACAGGGGGGGTATACGGGCAGTACTTC
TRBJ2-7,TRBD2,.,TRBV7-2,CASSLRAGGRYEQYF,TGTGCCAGCAGCTTGCGAGCGGGGGGGCGGTACGAGCAGTACTTC
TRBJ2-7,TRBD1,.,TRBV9,CASSVGVGTVEEQYF,TGTGCCAGCAGCGTAGGGGTGGGGACAGTAGAAGAGCAGTACTTC
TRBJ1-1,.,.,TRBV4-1,CASSQSSSYIEGEAFF,TGCGCCAGCAGCCAATCCTCGAGTTATATCGAGGGTGAAGCTTTCTTT
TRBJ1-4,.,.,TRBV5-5,CASSYTRQAATNEKLFF,TGTGCCAGCAGCTACACTAGACAGGCTGCAACTAATGAAAAACTGTTTTTT
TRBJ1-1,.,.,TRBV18,CASSPPTPGTEAFF,TGTGCCAGCTCACCACCAACCCCGGGGACTGAAGCTTTCTTT
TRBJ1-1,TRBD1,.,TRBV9,CASSSDRVIPENTEAFF,TGTGCCAGCAGCTCCGACAGGGTCATACCCGAGAACACTGAAGCTTTCTTT
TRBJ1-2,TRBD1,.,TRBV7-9,CASSLTTGVYGYTF,TGTGCCAGCAGCTTAACGACAGGGGTCTATGGCTACACCTTC
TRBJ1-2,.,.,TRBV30,CAWSPTDGYTF,TGTGCCTGGAGTCCGACAGATGGCTACACCTTC
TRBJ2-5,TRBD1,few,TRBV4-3,CASSQDTGGWETQYF,TGCGCCAGCAGCCAAGACACAGGGGGGTGGGAGACCCAGTACTTC
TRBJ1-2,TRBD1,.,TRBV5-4,CASSWTGQGSGYTF,TGTGCCAGCAGCTGGACCGGACAGGGGAGTGGCTACACCTTC
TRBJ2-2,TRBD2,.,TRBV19,CASSIGLAGGTGELFF,TGTGCCAGTAGTATTGGACTAGCGGGAGGGACCGGGGAGCTGTTTTTT
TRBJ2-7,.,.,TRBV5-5,CASRVGQHYEQYF,TGTGCCAGCAGAGTGGGGCAGCACTACGAGCAGTACTTC
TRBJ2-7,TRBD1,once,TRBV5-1,CASSLGQGDYEQYF,TGCGCCAGCAGCTTGGGACAGGGGGACTACGAGCAGTACTTC
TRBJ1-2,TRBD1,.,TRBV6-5,CASSYYSQGYGYTF,TGTGCCAGCAGTTACTACTCACAGGGGTATGGCTACACCTTC
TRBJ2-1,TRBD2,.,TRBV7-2,CASSQGRGGYNEQFF,TGTGCCAGCAGCCAGGGGCGGGGGGGGTACAATGAGCAGTTCTTC
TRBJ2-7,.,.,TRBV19,CASSSPQGYEQYF,TGTGCCAGTAGTAGTCCGCAGGGCTACGAGCAGTACTTC
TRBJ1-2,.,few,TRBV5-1,CASSPGEGHRANYGYTF,TGCGCCAGCAGCCCTGGGGAGGGACACCGAGCTAACTATGGCTACACCTTC
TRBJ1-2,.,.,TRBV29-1,CSVEDRTEHYGYTF,TGCAGCGTTGAAGATAGGACAGAGCACTATGGCTACACCTTC
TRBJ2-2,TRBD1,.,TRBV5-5,CASRLDRANTGELFF,TGTGCCAGCAGGCTGGACAGGGCTAACACCGGGGAGCTGTTTTTT
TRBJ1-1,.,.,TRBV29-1,CSGDPTGNTEAFF,TGCAGCGGGGACCCGACAGGTAACACTGAAGCTTTCTTT
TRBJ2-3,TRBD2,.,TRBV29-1,CSVEGLAGGVDTQYF,TGCAGCGTTGAAGGTCTAGCGGGGGGGGTAGATACGCAGTATTTT
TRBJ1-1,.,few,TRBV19,CASRRATALYTEAFF,TGTGCCAGTAGACGAGCGACAGCGCTTTACACTGAAGCTTTCTTT
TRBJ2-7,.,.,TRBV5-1,CASRETLTGEQYF,TGCGCCAGCAGGGAGACTCTGACGGGCGAGCAGTACTTC
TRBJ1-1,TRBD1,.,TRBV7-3,CASSLRGPDTEAFF,TGTGCCAGCAGCCTAAGGGGGCCCGACACTGAAGCTTTCTTT
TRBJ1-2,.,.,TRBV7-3,CASSLQGGDGYTF,TGTGCCAGCAGCTTACAGGGAGGCGATGGCTACACCTTC
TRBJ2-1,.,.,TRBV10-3,CAISTGQDSEQFF,TGTGCCATCAGCACGGGACAAGACAGTGAGCAGTTCTTC
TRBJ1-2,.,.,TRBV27,CASSSPGYGYTF,TGTGCCAGCAGTTCCCCAGGGTATGGCTACACCTTC
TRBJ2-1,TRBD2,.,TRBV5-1,CASSLQREGNEQFF,TGCGCCAGCAGCTTGCAGCGGGAGGGCAATGAGCAGTTCTTC
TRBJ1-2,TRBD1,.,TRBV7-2,CASSSTGGYGYTF,TGTGCCAGCAGCTCGACAGGGGGATATGGCTACACCTTC
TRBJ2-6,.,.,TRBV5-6,CASTVWGRFTAGANVLTF,TGTGCCAGCACGGTATGGGGGCGGTTCACGGCTGGGGCCAACGTCCTGACTTTC
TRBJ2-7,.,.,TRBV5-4,CASSPGTLAYEQYF,TGTGCCAGCAGCCCCGGGACTCTCGCCTACGAGCAGTACTTC
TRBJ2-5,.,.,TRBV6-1,CASRRGRETQYF,TGTGCCAGCAGACGGGGGAGGGAGACCCAGTACTTC
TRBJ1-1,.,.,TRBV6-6,CASTTRQLEAFF,TGTGCCAGCACTACACGACAGCTTGAAGCTTTCTTT
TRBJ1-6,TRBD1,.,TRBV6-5,CASSYSIGTGDGPLHF,TGTGCCAGCAGTTACTCGATCGGGACAGGGGACGGACCCCTCCACTTT
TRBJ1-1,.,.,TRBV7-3,CASSLKGQNTEAFF,TGTGCCAGCAGCTTAAAGGGACAGAACACTGAAGCTTTCTTT
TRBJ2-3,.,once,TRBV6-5,CASSYSRVGNTQYF,TGTGCCAGCAGTTACTCCAGGGTAGGAAATACGCAGTATTTT
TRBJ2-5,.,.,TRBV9,CASSPRVGPRETQYF,TGTGCCAGCAGCCCCAGGGTTGGCCCTCGCGAGACCCAGTACTTC
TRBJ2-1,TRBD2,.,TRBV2,CASSEETSQSDEQFF,TGTGCCAGCAGTGAAGAGACTAGCCAATCGGATGAGCAGTTCTTC
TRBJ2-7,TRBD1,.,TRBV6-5,CASRAGTGVTYEQYF,TGTGCCAGCAGAGCCGGGACAGGGGTCACCTACGAGCAGTACTTC
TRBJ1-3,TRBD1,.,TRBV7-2,CASSLAGTDGNTIYF,TGTGCCAGCAGCTTAGCGGGGACAGATGGAAACACCATATATTTT
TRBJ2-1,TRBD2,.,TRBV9,CASSGSSGRAYNEQFF,TGTGCCAGCAGCGGATCAAGCGGGAGGGCCTACAATGAGCAGTTCTTC
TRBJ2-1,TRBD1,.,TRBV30,CAWSWDRGYNEQFF,TGTGCCTGGAGTTGGGACAGGGGTTACAATGAGCAGTTCTTC
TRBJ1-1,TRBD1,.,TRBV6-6,CASSWTGIEAFF,TGTGCCAGCAGTTGGACAGGAATTGAAGCTTTCTTT
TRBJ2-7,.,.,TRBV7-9,CASSLTASYEQYF,TGTGCCAGCAGCTTGACAGCCTCCTACGAGCAGTACTTC